Listed here are 9 T cell receptor beta chains from one sample, sequenced in a study of metastatic and nonmetastatic thyroid tumors. Treatment of any kind had been given to no patient before thyroid surgery. With MiXCR, TCRdb called clones anew from the PCR reads. In the table there are around 42,000 clones, around 10% of which are singletons. Sequencing was performed on blood. The origin of the receptors is a male donor with papillary thyroid cancer or a benign thyroid nodule (not recorded which). Some clones in this sample may be carry-over from other donors' samples.

This clone was seen only a few times. V gene TRBV19 combines with J gene TRBJ2-7; D is ambiguous. Germline loops: CDR1 LNHDA, CDR2 SQIVND (reference sequence). This CDR3 is 13 amino acids long. Trimming pared 5 bases from V and 7 bases from J, leaving 15 bases between. The CDR3 sequence: CASSSQERAEQYF. CDR3 bases: TGTGCCAGTAGTTCCCAAGAACGGGCTGAGCAGTACTTC.

In this sample, this clone turned up many times. The rearrangement links TRBV7-9 to TRBJ1-1; D is unresolved. Trimming removed 4 bases at V and 5 bases at J, with 17 bases between. The CDR3 sequence is 15 residues long. Germline V gene data show CDR1 as SEHNR and CDR2 as FQNEAQ (reference sequence). The CDR3 here is CASSSPSGKWTEAFF. The CDR3 DNA follows: TGTGCCAGCAGCTCCCCCTCAGGTAAATGGACTGAAGCTTTCTTT.

In its sample, this clone was seen many times. The rearrangement uses TRBV5-1 and TRBJ2-2, with 11 bases matching TRBD2. V lost 0 bases and J lost 4; bases outside the gene matches: 11. Germline V gene sequence: CDR1 SGHRS, CDR2 YFSETQ. CDR3 size: 19 residues. CDR3 in DNA: TGCGCCAGCAGCTTGGTGGGACTAGCGGAGGGGGGGCGCACCGGGGAGCTGTTTTTT. Protein sequence: CASSLVGLAEGGRTGELFF.

This clone was counted ten times or more. The J gene is TRBJ2-5, the V gene TRBV7-9; D is ambiguous. The CDR3 contains 14 residues. Looked up from germline, CDR1 is SEHNR and CDR2 is FQNEAQ (reference sequence). V was pared by 8 bases and J by 0 bases, with 13 bases between. The CDR3 DNA sequence: TGTGCCAGCGGGGTGAAAGCCTACCAAGAGACCCAGTACTTC. It translates to CASGVKAYQETQYF.

This clone was recorded at least ten times. This chain joins TRBV11-1 and TRBJ2-7, with D perhaps assigned TRBD1 or TRBD2 (6 bases each). Germline loops: CDR1 SGHAT, CDR2 FQDESV (reference sequence). This CDR3 spans 17 amino acids. Trimming removed 3 bases from V and 0 bases from J, with 18 bases in between. The CDR3 is CASSFSRGLLISYEQYF. In nucleotides, the CDR3 is TGTGCCAGCAGCTTCAGCCGGGGGCTCCTGATCTCCTACGAGCAGTACTTC.

This clone was seen at least ten times. The gene calls are TRBV20-1 and TRBJ2-1; perhaps TRBD1 as D (6 bases). V dropped 0 bases and J dropped 7 bases, with 22 bases sitting between them. The V gene's germline CDR1 is DFQATT and CDR2 SNEGSKA (reference sequence). The CDR3 is 17 amino acids. The CDR3 sequence: CSARDPHRDTRTNEQFF. CDR3 nucleotides: TGCAGTGCTAGAGACCCTCATCGGGACACCAGGACAAATGAGCAGTTCTTC.

This clone came up many times. The V gene is TRBV12-3 or TRBV12-4, the J gene TRBJ1-5; unclear D gene. The V and J ends lost 0 bases and 0 bases respectively, with 6 bases between them. This CDR3 has 15 amino acids. The CDR3 sequence is CASSLAGYSNQPQHF. The DNA of the CDR3 is TGTGCCAGCAGTTTAGCAGGGTATAGCAATCAGCCCCAGCATTTT.

The chain combines TRBV9 with TRBJ1-2; no firm D call. This CDR3 contains 14 residues. Germline-derived CDR1 and CDR2 are SGDLS and YYNGEE. With 0 bases removed from V and 4 bases from J, the gap between germline ends came to 10 bases. CDR3 nucleotides: TGTGCCAGCAGCGTAGAACAGCCCCCCTATGGCTACACCTTC. Its protein is CASSVEQPPYGYTF.

This clone was counted at least ten times. V and J are TRBV19 and TRBJ1-1, with D possibly being TRBD1 (5 bases). Trimming removed 5 bases from V and 2 bases from J, with 9 bases in between. This CDR3 is built from 13 residues. Germline V lookup: CDR1 LNHDA, CDR2 SQIVND (reference sequence). CDR3 in DNA: TGTGCCAGTAGTTTCCAGGGTAACACTGAAGCTTTCTTT. As protein: CASSFQGNTEAFF.